This T cell receptor (beta chain) comes out of a study of memory CD4+ T cells and cytomegalovirus serostatus. As for the study in general: This sample comes from healthy Belgian adults, under 10 CMV seropositive, approximately 25 seronegative. Study-level findings and limits: 67 of 164 known CMV-associated TCRbeta sequences appeared in CD4+ memory.

Sequencing was performed with immunoSEQ multiplex PCR; in TCRdb, only in-frame clones are kept and a portion is missing. Here the sample spans about 27,000 clones, around 76% being singletons. The sort gate was single viable CD3+CD4+CD8-CD45RO+ cells for memory CD4+ T cells. CD4+ T cells were isolated by positive magnetic selection. In regard to this clone: Its antigen remains unidentified.

Germline V lookup: CDR1 SGHTA, CDR2 FQGNSA. The CDR3 is made up of 13 amino acids. V lost 1 base to trimming and J lost 8 bases, with 8 bases between them. Source material: memory CD4+ T cells from blood. This sequence originates from an adult in good health and CMV-seronegative. This chain connects TRBV7-2 to TRBJ1-4, with D uncertain. CDR3 loop: CASSLVVGEKLFF. DNA of the CDR3: TGTGCCAGCAGCTTAGTGGTGGGGGAAAAACTGTTTTTT.